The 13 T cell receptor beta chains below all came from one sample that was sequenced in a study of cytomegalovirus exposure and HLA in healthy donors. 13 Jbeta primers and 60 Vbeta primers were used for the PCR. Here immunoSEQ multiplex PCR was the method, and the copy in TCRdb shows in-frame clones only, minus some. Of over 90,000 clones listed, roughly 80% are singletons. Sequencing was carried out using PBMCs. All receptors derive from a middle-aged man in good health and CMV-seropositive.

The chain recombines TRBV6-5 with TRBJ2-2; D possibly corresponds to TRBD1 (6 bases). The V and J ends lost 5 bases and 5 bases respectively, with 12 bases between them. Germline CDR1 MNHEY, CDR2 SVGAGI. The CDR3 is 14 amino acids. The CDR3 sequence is CASSDHRETGELFF. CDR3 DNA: TGTGCCAGCAGTGACCACAGGGAAACCGGGGAGCTGTTTTTT.

The CDR3 loop reads CASSLASGYGYTF. CDR3 in DNA: TGTGCCAGCAGCTTAGCGAGCGGGTATGGCTACACCTTC. The V gene is TRBV7-6, the J gene TRBJ1-2; D is uncertain. V was cut by 0 bases and J by 5 bases, with 7 bases left in between. Germline V gene data show CDR1 as SGHVS and CDR2 as FNYEAQ. This CDR3 spans 13 amino acids. The variable domain in full, completed from reference TRBV7-6 and TRBJ1-2, reads GAGVSQSPRYKVTKRGQDVALRCDPISGHVSLYWYRQALGQGPEFLTYFNYEAQQDKSGLPNDRFSAERPEGSISTLTIQRTEQRDSAMYRCASSLASGYGYTFGSGTRLTVV.

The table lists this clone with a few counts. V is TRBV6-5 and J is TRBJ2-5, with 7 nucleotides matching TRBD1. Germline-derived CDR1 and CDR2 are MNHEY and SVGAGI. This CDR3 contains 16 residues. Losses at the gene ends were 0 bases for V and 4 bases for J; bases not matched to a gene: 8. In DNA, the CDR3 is TGTGCCAGCAGTTACTCGGGACAGAAGAAAGGAGAGACCCAGTACTTC. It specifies CASSYSGQKKGETQYF.

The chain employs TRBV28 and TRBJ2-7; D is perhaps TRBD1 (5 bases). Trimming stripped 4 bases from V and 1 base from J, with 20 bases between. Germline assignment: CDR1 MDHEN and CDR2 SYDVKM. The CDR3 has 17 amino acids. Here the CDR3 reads CASSSEQDVWPSYEQYF. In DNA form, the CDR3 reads TGTGCCAGCAGTTCGGAACAGGACGTGTGGCCTTCCTACGAGCAGTACTTC.

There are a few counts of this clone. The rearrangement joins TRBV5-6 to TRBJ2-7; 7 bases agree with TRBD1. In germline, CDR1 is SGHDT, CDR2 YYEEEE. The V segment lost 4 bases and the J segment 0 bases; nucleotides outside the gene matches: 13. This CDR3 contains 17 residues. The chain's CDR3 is CASSLRVPGTDSYEQYF. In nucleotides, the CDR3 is TGTGCCAGCAGCCTGCGAGTCCCCGGGACAGACTCCTACGAGCAGTACTTC.

The CDR3 reads CASRGTGAGDQETQYF. The CDR3 DNA sequence: TGTGCCAGCAGGGGGACGGGAGCGGGGGACCAAGAGACCCAGTACTTC. The V call is TRBV25-1, the J call TRBJ2-5, with TRBD2 matching 8 bases. Germline loops: CDR1 MGHDK, CDR2 SYGVNS. The V segment lost 6 bases and the J segment 0 bases; nucleotides outside the gene matches: 9. This CDR3 has 16 residues.

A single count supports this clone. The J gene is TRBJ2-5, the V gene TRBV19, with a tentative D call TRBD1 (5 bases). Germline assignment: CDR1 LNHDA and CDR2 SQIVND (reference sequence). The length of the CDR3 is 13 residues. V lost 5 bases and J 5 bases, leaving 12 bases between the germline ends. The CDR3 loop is CASSRDSWETQYF. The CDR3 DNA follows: TGTGCCAGTAGTCGAGACAGTTGGGAGACCCAGTACTTC.

The CDR3 bases are TGTGCCAGCAGTGAAGCGGGGACAGAAGCCTACGAGCAGTACTTC. As protein: CASSEAGTEAYEQYF. V usage is TRBV6-1 and J usage is TRBJ2-7, with 7 bases matching TRBD1. Germline V lookup: CDR1 MNHNS, CDR2 SASEGT. The CDR3 is 15 amino acids. Losses at the gene ends were 0 bases for V and 2 bases for J; bases not matched to a gene: 4.

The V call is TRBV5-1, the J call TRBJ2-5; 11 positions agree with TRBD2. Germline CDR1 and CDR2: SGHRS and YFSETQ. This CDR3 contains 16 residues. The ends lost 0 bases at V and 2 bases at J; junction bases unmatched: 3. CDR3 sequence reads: CASSLGGTSGQETQYF. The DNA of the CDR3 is TGCGCCAGCAGCTTGGGCGGGACTAGCGGACAAGAGACCCAGTACTTC. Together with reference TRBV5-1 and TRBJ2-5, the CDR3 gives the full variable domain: KAGVTQTPRYLIKTRGQQVTLSCSPISGHRSVSWYQQTPGQGLQFLFEYFSETQRNKGNFPGRFSGRQFSNSRSEMNVSTLELGDSALYLCASSLGGTSGQETQYFGPGTRLLVL.

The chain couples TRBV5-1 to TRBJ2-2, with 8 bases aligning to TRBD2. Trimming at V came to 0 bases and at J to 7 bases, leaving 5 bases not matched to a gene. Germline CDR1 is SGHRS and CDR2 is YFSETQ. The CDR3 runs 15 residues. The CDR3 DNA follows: TGCGCCAGCAGCTTGGCTAGCGGGTATATCGGGGAGCTGTTTTTT. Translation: CASSLASGYIGELFF. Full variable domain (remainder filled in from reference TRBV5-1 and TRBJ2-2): KAGVTQTPRYLIKTRGQQVTLSCSPISGHRSVSWYQQTPGQGLQFLFEYFSETQRNKGNFPGRFSGRQFSNSRSEMNVSTLELGDSALYLCASSLASGYIGELFFGEGSRLTVL.

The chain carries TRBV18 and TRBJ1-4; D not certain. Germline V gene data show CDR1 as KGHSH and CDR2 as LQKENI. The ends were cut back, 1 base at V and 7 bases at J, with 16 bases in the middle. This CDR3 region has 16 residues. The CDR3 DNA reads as TGTGCCAGCTCACCACAGCCCCCGGGGAGGATTGAAAAACTGTTTTTT. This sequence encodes CASSPQPPGRIEKLFF. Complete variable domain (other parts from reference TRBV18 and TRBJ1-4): NAGVMQNPRHLVRRRGQEARLRCSPMKGHSHVYWYRQLPEEGLKFMVYLQKENIIDESGMPKERFSAEFPKEGPSILRIQQVVRGDSAAYFCASSPQPPGRIEKLFFGSGTQLSVL.

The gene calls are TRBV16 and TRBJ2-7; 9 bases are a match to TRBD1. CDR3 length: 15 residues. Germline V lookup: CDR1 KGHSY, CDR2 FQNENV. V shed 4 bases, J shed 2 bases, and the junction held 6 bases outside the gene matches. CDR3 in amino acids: CASSPTGQGTYEQYF. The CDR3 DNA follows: TGTGCCAGCAGCCCCACGGGACAGGGAACCTACGAGCAGTACTTC.

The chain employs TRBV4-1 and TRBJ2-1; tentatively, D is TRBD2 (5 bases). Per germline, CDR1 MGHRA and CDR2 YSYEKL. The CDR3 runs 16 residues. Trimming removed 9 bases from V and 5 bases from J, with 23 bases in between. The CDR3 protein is CARVARFSAGDNEQFF. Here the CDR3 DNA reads TGCGCCAGAGTCGCAAGATTCTCGGCCGGGGACAATGAGCAGTTCTTC.